One and the same sample provided the 32 T cell receptor beta chains below, sequenced in a study of T cell repertoires in cytomegalovirus infection. TCRdb ran MiXCR on the reads and lists one entry per CDR3 protein. In the table there are hundreds of thousands of distinct CDR3 sequences, 15% to 20% of which are singletons. The specimen sequenced was PBMCs. These receptor sequences come from a human donor in good health (CMV status not recorded). Some clones in this sample may be carry-over from other donors' samples.

The chain joins TRBV27 to TRBJ1-1; 8 positions match TRBD1. After removal of 10 bases from V and 5 bases from J, the junction contained 6 bases not matched to a gene. The CDR3 is 12 residues long. Looked up from germline, CDR1 is MNHEY and CDR2 is SMNVEV (reference sequence). DNA for the CDR3: TGTGCCACCCAACAGGGGGGAACTGAAGCTTTCTTT. Its protein is CATQQGGTEAFF.

J is TRBJ1-1 and V is TRBV10-3; 7 nucleotides line up with TRBD1. The CDR3 contains 15 residues. V shed 5 bases and J 1 base; nucleotides not matched to a gene: 7. The V gene's germline CDR1 is ENHRY and CDR2 SYGVKD. CDR3 DNA: TGTGCCATCAGTTCCACAGGGGCCCGGAACACTGAAGCTTTCTTT. Protein sequence: CAISSTGARNTEAFF.

The table lists this clonotype with many counts. The chain joins TRBV7-2 to TRBJ2-1; D is possibly TRBD1 (6 bases). The CDR3 contains 13 residues. Germline-derived CDR1 and CDR2 are SGHTA and FQGNSA. V lost 6 bases and J lost 8, with 14 bases in between. This chain's CDR3 is CASRQQGSDEQFF. CDR3 sequence (DNA): TGTGCCAGCAGACAACAGGGATCGGATGAGCAGTTCTTC.

This clonotype occurred a few times. J is TRBJ2-7 and V is TRBV4-3, with D maybe TRBD2 (6 bases). The CDR3 covers 15 residues. The germline V gene encodes CDR1 LGHNA and CDR2 YSLEER. Between the trimmed V and J ends, which lost 0 bases and 0 bases, there was a span of 9 bases. Here the CDR3 DNA reads TGCGCCAGCAGCCAAGATCGGACTACCTCCTACGAGCAGTACTTC. This codes for CASSQDRTTSYEQYF.

This rearrangement joins TRBV28 to TRBJ1-1; 8 bases agree with TRBD1. The germline CDR1 and CDR2 sequences are MDHEN and SYDVKM. V lost 10 bases and J lost 5; bases outside the gene matches: 9. The length of the CDR3 is 13 residues. The CDR3, as DNA: TGTGCCACCCCTGTGGACAGGGTAACTGAAGCTTTCTTT. The encoded protein is CATPVDRVTEAFF.

In the case of this clonotype: This may come from a read error, since a much larger clone is one base off. The rearrangement links TRBV7-2 to TRBJ2-7; no clear D gene. CDR3 length equals 13 residues. With 5 bases removed from V and 6 bases from J, the gap between germline ends came to 14 bases. Germline V gene data show CDR1 as SGHTA and CDR2 as FQGNSA. CDR3 amino acids: CASSRTLQLEQYF. The DNA for the CDR3 is TGTGCCAGCAGCCGGACCCTACAACTCGAGCAGTACTTC.

This clonotype occurred many times. The chain employs TRBV4-1 and TRBJ2-7; a possible D gene is TRBD2 (5 bases). CDR1 is MGHRA, CDR2 YSYEKL, per germline. Between the trimmed V and J ends, which lost 4 bases and 7 bases, there was a span of 20 bases. The CDR3 length is 15 residues. The DNA of the CDR3 is TGCGCCAGCAGCCCTCGTCCCGCAGTCTCGGGGGAGCAGTACTTC. Amino acids: CASSPRPAVSGEQYF.

This clonotype was seen more than once but under ten times. The rearrangement uses TRBV29-1 and TRBJ1-1, with 9 positions matching TRBD1. Germline lookup yields CDR1 SQVTM and CDR2 ANQGSEA. Germline trimming cut 5 bases from V and 4 bases from J; bases unmatched to any gene: 5. The CDR3 runs 13 residues. The CDR3 loop reads CSVYGQGSTEAFF. CDR3 DNA: TGCAGCGTTTACGGACAGGGGAGCACTGAAGCTTTCTTT.

This clonotype was counted many times. This rearrangement joins TRBV7-9 to TRBJ2-1, with 8 bases fitting TRBD1. Germline CDR1 reads SEHNR; CDR2 reads FQNEAQ (reference sequence). This CDR3 comprises 15 residues. With 0 bases clipped from V and 8 bases from J, the junction kept 6 bases outside the gene matches. CDR3 amino acids: CASSLADRERYEQFF. The DNA for the CDR3 is TGTGCCAGCAGCTTAGCGGACAGGGAGAGGTATGAGCAGTTCTTC.

The genes are TRBV7-9 and TRBJ2-1, with D unclear. Germline CDR1 is SEHNR and CDR2 is FQNEAQ (reference sequence). Trimming cost V 5 bases and J 6 bases, with 17 bases left between them. The CDR3 covers 15 residues. DNA for the CDR3: TGTGCCAGCAGCCGCGGCCCGAGCAGACCCAATGAGCAGTTCTTC. It encodes CASSRGPSRPNEQFF.

The chain has TRBV2 and TRBJ2-1, with 8 bases that match TRBD1. The germline V gene has CDR1 SNHLY and CDR2 FYNNEI. Trimming at V came to 4 bases and at J to 1 base, leaving 6 bases not matched to a gene. The CDR3 runs 16 residues. The CDR3 spells CASSVEGQASYNEQFF. The CDR3 coding sequence is TGTGCCAGCAGTGTAGAGGGACAGGCGTCCTACAATGAGCAGTTCTTC.

This clonotype was counted at least ten times. The gene calls are TRBV12-3 or TRBV12-4 and TRBJ1-1; D is possibly TRBD1 (5 bases). This CDR3 comprises 15 residues. V lost 5 bases and J 4 bases, leaving 17 bases between the germline ends. CDR3 protein: CASSPSGVISTEAFF. The DNA for the CDR3 is TGTGCCAGCAGTCCCTCGGGGGTCATTAGCACTGAAGCTTTCTTT.

Comment on this clonotype: One base away lies a much larger clone, so this may be a sequencing read error. V is TRBV7-8 and J is TRBJ2-5, with 14 bases aligning to TRBD2. The germline V gene encodes CDR1 SGHVS and CDR2 FQNEAQ. The CDR3 consists of 17 residues. The CDR3 is CVSSTTSGRAGWETQYF. CDR3 in DNA: TGTGTCAGCAGCACGACTAGCGGGAGGGCCGGTTGGGAGACCCAGTACTTC. Supplemented by reference TRBV7-8 and TRBJ2-5, the full variable domain reads GAGVSQSPRYKVAKRGQDVALRCDPISGHVSLFWYQQALGQGPEFLTYFQNEAQLDKSGLPSDRFFAERPEGSVSTLKIQRTQQEDSAVYLCVSSTTSGRAGWETQYFGPGTRLLVL.

This clonotype was recorded once. The V and J genes are TRBV5-1 and TRBJ1-1; D call uncertain. Between the trimmed V and J ends, which lost 0 bases and 7 bases, there was a span of 7 bases. CDR3 size: 12 residues. Germline V gene data show CDR1 as SGHRS and CDR2 as YFSETQ. This chain's CDR3 is CASSLDWGEAFF. CDR3 nucleotide sequence: TGCGCCAGCAGCTTGGACTGGGGTGAAGCTTTCTTT.

The chain couples TRBV28 to TRBJ2-3; D might be TRBD1 or TRBD2, each matching 5 bases. Trimming cost V 7 bases and J 10 bases, with 12 bases left between them. This CDR3 region has 11 residues. Germline loops: CDR1 MDHEN, CDR2 SYDVKM. The CDR3 loop is CASTGTDSQYF. CDR3 nucleotide sequence: TGTGCCAGCACCGGGACGGACTCGCAGTATTTT.

This clonotype was counted ten times or more. J is TRBJ1-6 and V is TRBV7-2; D is perhaps TRBD1 (5 bases). The CDR3 loop spans 15 amino acids. V was clipped by 5 bases and J by 8 bases, with 16 bases between them. The V gene's germline CDR1 is SGHTA and CDR2 FQGNSA. The CDR3 sequence is CASSVTGTVDSPLHF. CDR3 sequence (DNA): TGTGCCAGCAGCGTCACCGGGACGGTCGATTCACCCCTCCACTTT. The full variable domain, rest sourced from reference TRBV7-2 and TRBJ1-6, is GAGVSQSPSNKVTEKGKDVELRCDPISGHTALYWYRQSLGQGLEFLIYFQGNSAPDKSGLPSDRFSAERTGGSVSTLTIQRTQQEDSAVYLCASSVTGTVDSPLHFGNGTRLTVT.

This clonotype was seen more than once but under ten times. The chain joins TRBV7-2 to TRBJ2-5; no reliable D call. CDR3 length: 11 residues. The V gene lost 4 bases and the J gene lost 6 bases, with 6 bases spanning the gap. CDR1 is SGHTA and CDR2 is FQGNSA in the germline V gene. CDR3 region: CASSSTQTQYF. As DNA, the CDR3 is TGTGCCAGCAGCTCGACCCAGACCCAGTACTTC.

This clonotype has a handful of counts. V usage is TRBV6-1 and J usage is TRBJ2-4; D perhaps matches TRBD1 (6 bases). V gave up 5 bases and J gave up 7 bases, with 6 bases separating them. CDR3 length: 11 residues. Germline CDR1 MNHNS, CDR2 SASEGT. As DNA, the CDR3 is TGTGCCAGCAGTACAGGGAACATTCAGTACTTC. Protein product: CASSTGNIQYF.

This clonotype was observed many times. V gene TRBV7-8 combines with J gene TRBJ2-1, with a weak D call TRBD1 (5 bases). Germline lookup yields CDR1 SGHVS and CDR2 FQNEAQ. V gave up 0 bases and J gave up 1 base, with 10 bases separating them. There are 16 residues in the CDR3. The CDR3: CASSLAGRPSYNEQFF. DNA of the CDR3: TGTGCCAGCAGCTTAGCGGGGCGCCCTTCCTACAATGAGCAGTTCTTC. The entire variable domain, with the rest obtained from reference TRBV7-8 and TRBJ2-1, is as follows: GAGVSQSPRYKVAKRGQDVALRCDPISGHVSLFWYQQALGQGPEFLTYFQNEAQLDKSGLPSDRFFAERPEGSVSTLKIQRTQQEDSAVYLCASSLAGRPSYNEQFFGPGTRLTVL.

A few counts support this clonotype. The rearrangement links TRBV6-1 to TRBJ1-2; a possible D gene is TRBD1 (6 bases). The CDR3 length is 13 residues. Trimming shortened V by 6 bases and J by 6 bases, and 14 bases separated the two germline ends. CDR1 is MNHNS and CDR2 is SASEGT in the germline V gene. The CDR3 nucleotides are TGTGCCAGCAGGGTAACAGGGAAGGATGGCTACACCTTC. It translates to CASRVTGKDGYTF.

This clonotype was seen a handful of times. The CDR3 is CASSIGTGEQFF. The CDR3 coding sequence is TGTGCCAGTAGTATAGGGACGGGCGAGCAGTTCTTC. This rearrangement joins TRBV19 to TRBJ2-1; D uncertain. CDR1 is LNHDA, CDR2 SQIVND, per germline (reference sequence). Trimming stripped 1 base from V and 10 bases from J, with 8 bases between. This CDR3 region has 12 residues.

The chain uses TRBV12-3 or TRBV12-4 and TRBJ1-6; the match to TRBD1 covers 8 bases. The CDR3 is made up of 13 amino acids. Trimming removed 5 bases from V and 13 bases from J; junction bases left unmatched: 7. CDR3 in amino acids: CASSPDRGRPLHF. The CDR3 coding sequence is TGTGCCAGCAGTCCCGACAGGGGACGGCCCCTCCACTTT.

In its sample, this clonotype was seen a few times. A much larger clone differs from this one at a single base, so this may be a read error. V gene TRBV7-2 combines with J gene TRBJ2-7, with TRBD2 identical over 11 bases. Germline V gene sequence: CDR1 SGHTA, CDR2 FQGNSA. The CDR3 is 18 residues long. CDR3 DNA sequence: TGTGCCGGCAGCTTAATGGCAGGGATAGCGGGGGGGCCGGGGGAGCAGTACTTC. Translating it yields CAGSLMAGIAGGPGEQYF.

Here the CDR3 reads CASSTEGEAFF. Here the CDR3 DNA reads TGTGCCAGCAGCACGGAGGGGGAAGCTTTCTTT. This chain joins TRBV11-2 and TRBJ1-1, with D perhaps TRBD1 (5 bases). The CDR3 consists of 11 residues. V was clipped by 5 bases and J by 8 bases, with 9 bases between them. Looked up from germline, CDR1 is SGHAT and CDR2 is FQNNGV.

This clonotype was recorded many times. The J gene is TRBJ1-2, the V gene TRBV7-2; 9 bases match TRBD1. Germline V gene sequence: CDR1 SGHTA, CDR2 FQGNSA. Losses at the gene ends were 5 bases for V and 7 bases for J; bases not matched to a gene: 8. The CDR3 has 14 residues. The CDR3 coding sequence is TGTGCCAGCAGCCGGGGACAGGGAATGGGTGGCTACACCTTC. Translated, it gives CASSRGQGMGGYTF. Variable domain in full (rest from reference TRBV7-2 and TRBJ1-2): GAGVSQSPSNKVTEKGKDVELRCDPISGHTALYWYRQSLGQGLEFLIYFQGNSAPDKSGLPSDRFSAERTGGSVSTLTIQRTQQEDSAVYLCASSRGQGMGGYTFGSGTRLTVV.

This clonotype showed up many times. V is TRBV7-2 and J is TRBJ2-3, with unresolved D. Looked up from germline, CDR1 is SGHTA and CDR2 is FQGNSA. The CDR3 has 18 residues. The ends were cut back, 5 bases at V and 2 bases at J, with 23 bases in the middle. The CDR3 loop reads CASSLNVGSSAITDTQYF. The CDR3 DNA is TGTGCCAGCAGCCTCAATGTGGGTAGCTCGGCCATCACAGATACGCAGTATTTT.

The chain combines TRBV11-1 with TRBJ2-5; D possibly corresponds to TRBD1 (6 bases). V lost 5 bases and J 5 bases, leaving 15 bases between the germline ends. Germline V gives CDR1 SGHAT, CDR2 FQDESV (reference sequence). The CDR3 length is 14 residues. The DNA for the CDR3 is TGTGCCAGCAGCCCCCAGTGGGGGCGGGAGACCCAGTACTTC. This encodes CASSPQWGRETQYF. Together with reference TRBV11-1 and TRBJ2-5, the CDR3 gives the full variable domain: EAEVAQSPRYKITEKSQAVAFWCDPISGHATLYWYRQILGQGPELLVQFQDESVVDDSQLPKDRFSAERLKGVDSTLKIQPAELGDSAMYLCASSPQWGRETQYFGPGTRLLVL.

The gene calls are TRBV2 and TRBJ2-7; TRBD2 agrees at 14 bases. Trimming cost V 8 bases and J 4 bases; bases outside gene matches: 4. Germline-derived CDR1 and CDR2 are SNHLY and FYNNEI. There are 14 residues in the CDR3. The CDR3 nucleotides read TGTGCCAGCCGCTGGACTAGCGGGGGGTACGAGCAGTACTTC. It yields the protein CASRWTSGGYEQYF.

For the CDR3, the DNA is TGTGCCATCAGTGACTTTGGCTCTGGAAACACCATATATTTT. This translates into CAISDFGSGNTIYF. The rearrangement joins TRBV10-3 to TRBJ1-3; D is unresolved. Per germline, CDR1 ENHRY and CDR2 SYGVKD. There are 14 residues in the CDR3. V was cut by 3 bases and J by 0 bases, with 6 bases left in between.

This clonotype was found a few times. The chain has TRBV19 and TRBJ2-5, with D possibly matching TRBD2 (5 bases). CDR3 length: 13 residues. The V gene's germline CDR1 is LNHDA and CDR2 SQIVND (reference sequence). The V end was cut by 3 bases, the J end by 2 bases, with 7 bases between. The CDR3 is CASSIPGQETQYF. Here the CDR3 DNA reads TGTGCCAGTAGTATTCCGGGACAAGAGACCCAGTACTTC.

This clonotype turned up a few times. The V gene is TRBV29-1, the J gene TRBJ2-1, with TRBD2 matching 10 bases. V lost 4 bases and J lost 4; bases outside the gene matches: 1. The germline gives CDR1 SQVTM, CDR2 ANQGSEA. CDR3 length: 13 amino acids. As DNA, the CDR3 is TGCAGCGTTGCAGCGGGGGGGTACAATGAGCAGTTCTTC. Translated, it gives CSVAAGGYNEQFF.

The chain uses TRBV20-1 and TRBJ2-3; 7 bases fit TRBD2. CDR1 and CDR2 (germline): DFQATT, SNEGSKA (reference sequence). Trimming at V came to 6 bases and at J to 1 base, leaving 7 bases not matched to a gene. The CDR3 consists of 14 residues. The CDR3 nucleotides read TGCAGTGCCAGATGGCTAGCGGGCACAGATACGCAGTATTTT. It translates to CSARWLAGTDTQYF.